The next 9 T cell receptor beta chains were all read from a single sample in a study of blood T cell repertoires in COVID-19. Profiled with immunoSEQ multiplex PCR; TCRdb holds only in-frame clones, not every one. Of under 300,000 clones listed, around 89% are singletons. The sample was peripheral blood. The receptors were sampled from a woman aged 40 to 50 who had recovered from COVID-19.

The chain combines TRBV7-2 with TRBJ2-5; tentatively, D is TRBD1 (6 bases). The V end was cut by 4 bases, the J end by 4 bases, with 19 bases between. There are 16 residues in the CDR3. The germline V gene encodes CDR1 SGHTA and CDR2 FQGNSA. The CDR3 sequence: CASSWGPGPDRETQYF. CDR3 in DNA: TGTGCCAGCAGCTGGGGGCCGGGACCAGACCGAGAGACCCAGTACTTC.

The chain couples TRBV11-2 to TRBJ1-5; D possibly corresponds to TRBD1 (5 bases). Per germline, CDR1 SGHAT and CDR2 FQNNGV. V gave up 0 bases and J gave up 2 bases, with 8 bases separating them. The CDR3 extends over 15 amino acids. The CDR3 is CASSLDQGGNQPQHF. The CDR3 region has the DNA TGTGCCAGCAGCTTAGACCAGGGTGGCAATCAGCCCCAGCATTTT.

This sequence joins TRBV15 and TRBJ1-1; D is perhaps TRBD1 (6 bases). Germline V CDR1 and CDR2: LNHNV, YYDKDF (reference sequence). CDR3 size: 19 residues. Trimming took off 0 bases at V and 7 bases at J, with 27 bases between the two ends. CDR3 region: CATSRDGPRKGGTSYEAFF. CDR3 nucleotides: TGTGCCACCAGCAGAGATGGCCCCCGGAAGGGGGGGACCTCTTATGAAGCTTTCTTT. Looking up the rest from reference TRBV15 and TRBJ1-1 gives the full variable domain: DAMVIQNPRYQVTQFGKPVTLSCSQTLNHNVMYWYQQKSSQAPKLLFHYYDKDFNNEADTPDNFQSRRPNTSFCFLDIRSPGLGDTAMYLCATSRDGPRKGGTSYEAFFGQGTRLTVV.

The rearrangement joins TRBV6-5 to TRBJ1-2; D is perhaps TRBD1 (6 bases). Trimming cost V 6 bases and J 4 bases, with 15 bases left between them. The length of the CDR3 is 14 residues. Germline CDR1 MNHEY, CDR2 SVGAGI. CDR3 sequence: CASSGGGLGYGYTF. The CDR3, as DNA: TGTGCCAGCAGCGGGGGGGGGCTTGGCTATGGCTACACCTTC.

V usage is TRBV11-3 and J usage is TRBJ2-1, with TRBD2 matching 10 bases. This CDR3 has 15 residues. Germline assignment: CDR1 SGHNT and CDR2 YENEEA. V was clipped by 5 bases and J by 3 bases; unmatched bases: 4. CDR3: CASSGLAGVYNEQFF. CDR3 DNA: TGTGCCAGCAGCGGCCTAGCGGGAGTCTACAATGAGCAGTTCTTC.

This clone came up a few times. This rearrangement joins TRBV18 to TRBJ1-2; tentative D call: TRBD1 (5 bases). CDR3 size: 17 residues. From germline, CDR1 is KGHSH and CDR2 LQKENI. V lost 3 bases and J lost 3, with 20 bases in between. CDR3 in DNA: TGTGCCAGCTCACCCGCGGGGGGAACCCTTCTAGACTATGGCTACACCTTC. Translating it yields CASSPAGGTLLDYGYTF.

A few counts support this clone. The rearrangement uses TRBV2 and TRBJ1-5; 7 positions match TRBD1. J was trimmed by 3 bases and V by 6 bases; bases with no gene match: 8. Germline V gene sequence: CDR1 SNHLY, CDR2 FYNNEI. The CDR3 runs 15 residues. The DNA of the CDR3 is TGTGCCAGCAGGGACGGGACAGCCTACAATCAGCCCCAGCATTTT. Encoded protein: CASRDGTAYNQPQHF.

The J gene is TRBJ2-1, the V gene TRBV14; D possibly corresponds to TRBD2 (7 bases). The CDR3 spans 14 residues. Germline assignment: CDR1 SGHDN and CDR2 FVKESK. Trimming shortened V by 3 bases and J by 9 bases, and 15 bases separated the two germline ends. The CDR3 loop reads CASSQGGLAREQFF. The CDR3 DNA reads as TGTGCCAGCAGCCAGGGGGGGCTAGCGCGTGAGCAGTTCTTC.

V gene TRBV5-1 combines with J gene TRBJ2-5, with 7 bases aligning to TRBD2. J gave up 5 bases and V 0 bases, and 7 bases lay outside the gene matches. Germline V gives CDR1 SGHRS, CDR2 YFSETQ. This CDR3 is 15 amino acids long. The CDR3 loop is CASSLGDYLRETQYF. CDR3 sequence (DNA): TGCGCCAGCAGCTTGGGGGACTACCTCCGGGAGACCCAGTACTTC.